This T cell receptor beta chain was documented in a study of cytomegalovirus exposure and HLA in healthy donors. Study findings and constraints: Sequence variants that were highly shared formed a cluster that was likely a sequencing artifact.

The primer mix had 60 Vbeta and 13 Jbeta primers. Sequencing was performed with immunoSEQ multiplex PCR; in TCRdb, only in-frame clones are kept and a portion is missing. The table lists 80,000 to 100,000 clones, 74% of them singletons. On this clone: Its antigen is unknown.

The sequenced material came from PBMCs. This receptor was identified in a man younger than 45 in good health and CMV-seropositive.

The CDR3 nucleotides read TGTGCCAGCAGTTACGGGGGGGAGGACACTGAAGCTTTCTTT. Translation: CASSYGGEDTEAFF. This chain connects TRBV6-5 to TRBJ1-1; weak D call: TRBD1 (5 bases). V lost 2 bases and J 3 bases, leaving 10 bases between the germline ends. The CDR3 has 14 residues. Germline V gives CDR1 MNHEY, CDR2 SVGAGI.